Listed here are 4 T cell receptor beta chains from one sample, sequenced in a study of blood T cell repertoires in COVID-19. Repertoires were generated with immunoSEQ multiplex PCR, while TCRdb's copy carries only in-frame clones and drops some. The table shows around 100,000 clones, with over 75% occurring only once. Sequenced input: peripheral blood. The source is a woman aged 55 to 70 with acute or convalescent COVID-19.

The genes are TRBV5-6 and TRBJ2-1; D is perhaps TRBD1 (5 bases). Germline V lookup: CDR1 SGHDT, CDR2 YYEEEE. Trimming cost V 1 base and J 6 bases, with 11 bases left between them. The length of the CDR3 is 14 residues. The CDR3 region is CASSLYRRTNEQFF. The CDR3 DNA is TGTGCCAGCAGCTTGTACAGGAGAACCAATGAGCAGTTCTTC.

The J gene is TRBJ1-1, the V gene TRBV20-1; D gene ambiguous. V lost 4 bases and J lost 8, with 11 bases in between. Germline loops: CDR1 DFQATT, CDR2 SNEGSKA (reference sequence). This CDR3 is 11 amino acids long. CDR3 protein: CSAKLLKEAFF. CDR3 DNA: TGCAGTGCTAAACTTCTAAAAGAAGCTTTCTTT.

The rearrangement uses TRBV30 and TRBJ2-6; 10 bases match TRBD2. CDR3 length: 16 residues. V lost 3 bases, J lost 1 base, and 3 bases stayed unmatched. In germline, CDR1 is GTSNPN, CDR2 SVGIG (reference sequence). The CDR3 sequence is CAWRLAGPSGANVLTF. The CDR3 DNA is TGTGCCTGGAGACTAGCGGGGCCTTCTGGGGCCAACGTCCTGACTTTC.

This clone was picked up one time. For the CDR3, the DNA is TGTGCCAGCAGTGAATCCGGCTACGAGCAGTACTTC. Translating gives CASSESGYEQYF. J is TRBJ2-7 and V is TRBV6-1; D unresolved. With 2 bases removed from V and 3 bases from J, the gap between germline ends came to 5 bases. The germline V gene encodes CDR1 MNHNS and CDR2 SASEGT. CDR3 length equals 12 residues.